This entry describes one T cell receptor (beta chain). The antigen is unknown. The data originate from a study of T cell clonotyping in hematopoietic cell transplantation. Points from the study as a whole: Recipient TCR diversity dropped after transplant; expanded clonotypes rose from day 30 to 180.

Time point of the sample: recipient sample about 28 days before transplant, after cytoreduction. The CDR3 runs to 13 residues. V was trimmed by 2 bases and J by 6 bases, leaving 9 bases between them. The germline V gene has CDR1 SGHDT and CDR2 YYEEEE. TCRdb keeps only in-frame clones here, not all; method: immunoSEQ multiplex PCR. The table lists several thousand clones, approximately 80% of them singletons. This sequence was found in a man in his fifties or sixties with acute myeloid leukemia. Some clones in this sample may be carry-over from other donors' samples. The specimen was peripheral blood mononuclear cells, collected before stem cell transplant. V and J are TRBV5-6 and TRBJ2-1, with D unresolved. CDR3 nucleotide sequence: TGTGCCAGCAGCTTCATGGAAGTCAATGAGCAGTTCTTC. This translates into CASSFMEVNEQFF.